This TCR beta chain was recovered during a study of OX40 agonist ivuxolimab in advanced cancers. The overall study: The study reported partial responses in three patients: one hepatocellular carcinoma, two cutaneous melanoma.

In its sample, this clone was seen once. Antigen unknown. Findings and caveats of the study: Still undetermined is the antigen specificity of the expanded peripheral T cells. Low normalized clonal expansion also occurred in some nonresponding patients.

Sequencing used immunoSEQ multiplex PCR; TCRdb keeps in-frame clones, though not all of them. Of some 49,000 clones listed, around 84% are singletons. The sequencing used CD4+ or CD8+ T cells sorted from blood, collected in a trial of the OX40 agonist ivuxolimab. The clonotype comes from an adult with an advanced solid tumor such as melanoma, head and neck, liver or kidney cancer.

CDR3 loop: CASSKSGGADEKLFF. CDR3 nucleotides: TGTGCCAGCAGCAAATCAGGGGGCGCAGATGAAAAACTGTTTTTT. The rearrangement links TRBV7-9 to TRBJ1-4, with 8 bases fitting TRBD1. This CDR3 has 15 amino acids. With V trimmed by 5 bases and J by 6 bases, 8 bases remained unmatched. Germline-derived CDR1 and CDR2 are SEHNR and FQNEAQ (reference sequence).